A single sample is the source of the 9 T cell receptor beta chains below, sequenced in a study of blood T cell repertoires in COVID-19. Clones were sequenced by immunoSEQ multiplex PCR, and TCRdb holds only the in-frame ones, with some missing. The sample records about 210,000 clones, about 88% being singletons. The specimen sequenced was PBMCs or T cells enriched from blood (not recorded which). The source of these receptors is a woman aged 40 to 50 in a cohort exposed to, infected with or recovered from COVID-19 (not recorded which).

V usage is TRBV27 and J usage is TRBJ1-2; D unresolved. The CDR3 runs to 13 residues. The germline V and J ends were trimmed by 2 bases and 4 bases, with 8 bases remaining between them. The germline gives CDR1 MNHEY, CDR2 SMNVEV (reference sequence). The CDR3 sequence is CASSLKSGYGYTF. Written as DNA, the CDR3 is TGTGCCAGCAGTTTAAAATCAGGCTATGGCTACACCTTC.

This chain connects TRBV28 to TRBJ1-4; TRBD1 matches at 8 bases. Germline V gene lookup returns CDR1 MDHEN and CDR2 SYDVKM. J gave up 6 bases and V 4 bases, and 4 bases lay outside the gene matches. The CDR3 has 14 amino acids. CDR3 residues: CASSSSDRDEKLFF. CDR3 bases: TGTGCCAGCAGTTCCTCGGACAGGGATGAAAAACTGTTTTTT.

This rearrangement joins TRBV7-7 to TRBJ1-2; possible D gene TRBD1, 6 bases. V shed 1 base and J shed 8 bases, with 17 bases lying between them. The CDR3 sequence is 15 residues long. Per germline, CDR1 SSHAT and CDR2 FNYEAQ (reference sequence). The CDR3 DNA follows: TGTGCCAGCAGCTTAGAGGGCCAGGGGATTCAGGGCTACACCTTC. Translated, it gives CASSLEGQGIQGYTF. The full variable domain, completed using reference TRBV7-7 and TRBJ1-2, is GAGVSQSPRYKVTKRGQDVTLRCDPISSHATLYWYQQALGQGPEFLTYFNYEAQPDKSGLPSDRFSAERPEGSISTLTIQRTEQRDSAMYRCASSLEGQGIQGYTFGSGTRLTVV.

The CDR3 region has the DNA TGTGCCAGCAGCCACACGACTAGCGGGGTCCTCCACGAGCAGTACTTC. Translated: CASSHTTSGVLHEQYF. The genes are TRBV7-9 and TRBJ2-7; 11 bases are a match to TRBD2. The V gene end was trimmed by 5 bases and the J gene end by 5 bases; junction bases not matched to a gene: 11. This CDR3 region has 16 residues. From germline, CDR1 is SEHNR and CDR2 FQNEAQ (reference sequence).

This clone has a handful of counts. The chain combines TRBV28 with TRBJ1-5; 7 bases match TRBD1. CDR1 and CDR2 from the germline V gene are MDHEN and SYDVKM. V dropped 2 bases and J dropped 5; count of bases not matched to a gene: 6. The CDR3 contains 15 residues. This CDR3 is CASSLSQGEDQPQHF. CDR3 nucleotides: TGTGCCAGCAGTTTAAGTCAGGGGGAGGATCAGCCCCAGCATTTT.

The V and J genes are TRBV7-9 and TRBJ1-4; TRBD1 matches at 8 bases. Germline values: CDR1 SEHNR, CDR2 FQNEAQ (reference sequence). The CDR3 spans 15 residues. V shed 1 base and J 7 bases; nucleotides not matched to a gene: 5. For the CDR3, the DNA is TGTGCCAGCAGCTTAGGTGGCAGGGGGCGTGAAAAACTGTTTTTT. Its protein is CASSLGGRGREKLFF.

The table lists this clone with a count of one. A read error may be the cause here, since a much bigger clone is one base away. The gene calls are TRBV12-3 or TRBV12-4 and TRBJ1-1; TRBD1 is a possible D gene (6 bases). V lost 5 bases to trimming and J lost 2 bases, with 9 bases between them. The CDR3 covers 13 residues. The DNA for the CDR3 is TGTGCCAGCAGTCTACAGGGAAACACTGAAGCTTTCTTT. It yields the protein CASSLQGNTEAFF.

V usage is TRBV14 and J usage is TRBJ1-2; D gene ambiguous. Trimming removed 4 bases from V and 4 bases from J, with 16 bases in between. The CDR3 totals 15 residues. Germline V gene sequence: CDR1 SGHDN, CDR2 FVKESK. This CDR3 is CASSPQVQTLYGYTF. The CDR3 DNA reads as TGTGCCAGCAGCCCCCAGGTACAGACGCTCTATGGCTACACCTTC.

The chain carries TRBV15 and TRBJ2-3; TRBD2 matches at 10 bases. Germline CDR1 is LNHNV and CDR2 is YYDKDF (reference sequence). The J segment lost 4 bases and the V segment lost 4 bases, leaving 5 bases of the junction unmatched. CDR3 length: 15 residues. CDR3 DNA: TGTGCCACCAGCACCGGGACTAGCGACGCAGATACGCAGTATTTT. Translating gives CATSTGTSDADTQYF.